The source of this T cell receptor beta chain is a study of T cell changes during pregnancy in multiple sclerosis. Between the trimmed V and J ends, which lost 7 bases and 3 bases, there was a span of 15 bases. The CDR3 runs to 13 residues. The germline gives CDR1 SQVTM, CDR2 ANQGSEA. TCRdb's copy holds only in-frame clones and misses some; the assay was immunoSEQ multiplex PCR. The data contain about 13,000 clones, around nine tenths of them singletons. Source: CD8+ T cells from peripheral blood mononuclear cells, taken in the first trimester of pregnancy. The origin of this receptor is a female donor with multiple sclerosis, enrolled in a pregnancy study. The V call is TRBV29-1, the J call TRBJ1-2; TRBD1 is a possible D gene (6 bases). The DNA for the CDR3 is TGCAGCGGGGGGGAGGGGGACGACTATGGCTACACCTTC. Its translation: CSGGEGDDYGYTF.